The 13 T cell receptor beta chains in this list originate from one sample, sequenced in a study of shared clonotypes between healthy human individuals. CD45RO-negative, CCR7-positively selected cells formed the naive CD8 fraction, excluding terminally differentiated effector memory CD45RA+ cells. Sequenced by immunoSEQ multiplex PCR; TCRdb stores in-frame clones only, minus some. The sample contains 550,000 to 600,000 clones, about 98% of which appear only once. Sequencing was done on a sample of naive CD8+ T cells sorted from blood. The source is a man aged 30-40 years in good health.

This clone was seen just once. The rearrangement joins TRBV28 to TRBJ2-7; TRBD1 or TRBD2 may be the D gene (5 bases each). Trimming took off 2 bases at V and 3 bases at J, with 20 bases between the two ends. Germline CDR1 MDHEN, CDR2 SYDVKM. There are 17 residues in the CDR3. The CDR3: CASSLGTGTATLYEQYF. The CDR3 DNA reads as TGTGCCAGCAGTTTAGGGACCGGGACGGCGACCCTCTACGAGCAGTACTTC.

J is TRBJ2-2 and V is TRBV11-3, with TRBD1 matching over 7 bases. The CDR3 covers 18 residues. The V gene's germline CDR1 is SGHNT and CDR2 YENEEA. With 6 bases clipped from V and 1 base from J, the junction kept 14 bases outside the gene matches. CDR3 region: CASSSRQGSRGNTGELFF. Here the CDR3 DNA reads TGTGCCAGCAGTTCTAGACAGGGTTCAAGGGGGAACACCGGGGAGCTGTTTTTT. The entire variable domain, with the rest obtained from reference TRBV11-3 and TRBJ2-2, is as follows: EAGVVQSPRYKIIEKKQPVAFWCNPISGHNTLYWYLQNLGQGPELLIRYENEEAVDDSQLPKDRFSAERLKGVDSTLKIQPAELGDSAVYLCASSSRQGSRGNTGELFFGEGSRLTVL.

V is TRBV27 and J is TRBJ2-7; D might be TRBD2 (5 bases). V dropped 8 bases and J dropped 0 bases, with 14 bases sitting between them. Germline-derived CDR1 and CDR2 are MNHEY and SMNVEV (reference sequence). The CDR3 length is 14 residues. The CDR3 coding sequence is TGTGCCAGCTCCACGATTCGGGACTCCTACGAGCAGTACTTC. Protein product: CASSTIRDSYEQYF.

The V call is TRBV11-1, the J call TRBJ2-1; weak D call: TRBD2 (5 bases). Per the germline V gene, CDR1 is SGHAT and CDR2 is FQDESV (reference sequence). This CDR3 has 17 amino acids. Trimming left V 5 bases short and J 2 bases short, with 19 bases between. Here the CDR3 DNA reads TGTGCCAGCAGCCAGGATGAGGGCGCGGCTACCTACAATGAGCAGTTCTTC. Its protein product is CASSQDEGAATYNEQFF.

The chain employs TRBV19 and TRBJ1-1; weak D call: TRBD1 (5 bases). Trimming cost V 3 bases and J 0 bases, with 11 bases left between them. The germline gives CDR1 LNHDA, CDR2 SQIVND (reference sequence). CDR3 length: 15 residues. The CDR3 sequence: CASSIAGTVNTEAFF. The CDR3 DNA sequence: TGTGCCAGTAGTATTGCCGGGACTGTGAACACTGAAGCTTTCTTT.

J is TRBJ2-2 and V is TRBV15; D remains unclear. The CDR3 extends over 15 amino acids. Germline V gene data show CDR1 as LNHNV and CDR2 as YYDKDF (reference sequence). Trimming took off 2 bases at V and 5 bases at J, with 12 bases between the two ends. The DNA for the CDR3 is TGTGCCACCAGCAGATCCCCCGCCAGGACCGGGGAGCTGTTTTTT. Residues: CATSRSPARTGELFF.

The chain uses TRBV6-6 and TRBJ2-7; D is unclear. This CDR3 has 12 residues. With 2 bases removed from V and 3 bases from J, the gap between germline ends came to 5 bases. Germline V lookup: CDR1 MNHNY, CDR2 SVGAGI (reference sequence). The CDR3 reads CASSYQDYEQYF. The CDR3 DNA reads TGTGCCAGCAGTTACCAGGACTACGAGCAGTACTTC.

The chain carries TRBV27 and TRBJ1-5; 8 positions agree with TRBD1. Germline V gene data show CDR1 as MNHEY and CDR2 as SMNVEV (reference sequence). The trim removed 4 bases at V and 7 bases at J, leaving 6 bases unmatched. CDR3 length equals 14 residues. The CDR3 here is CASSSGGDGQPQHF. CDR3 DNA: TGTGCCAGCAGTTCAGGGGGCGATGGGCAGCCCCAGCATTTT.

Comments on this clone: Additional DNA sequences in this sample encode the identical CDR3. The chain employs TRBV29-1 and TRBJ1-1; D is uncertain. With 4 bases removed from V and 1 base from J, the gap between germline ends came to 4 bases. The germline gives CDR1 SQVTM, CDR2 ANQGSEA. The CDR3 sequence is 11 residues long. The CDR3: CSVGTNTEAFF. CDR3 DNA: TGCAGCGTTGGCACGAACACTGAAGCTTTCTTT.

The CDR3 reads CASSPSLSSGSGEQYF. CDR3 DNA: TGCGCCAGCAGCCCGTCTCTCTCTAGCGGGAGTGGCGAGCAGTACTTC. The rearrangement links TRBV4-1 to TRBJ2-7, with TRBD2 matching 10 bases. This CDR3 has 16 amino acids. The germline CDR1 and CDR2 sequences are MGHRA and YSYEKL. V was pared by 4 bases and J by 6 bases, with 12 bases of the junction left unmatched.

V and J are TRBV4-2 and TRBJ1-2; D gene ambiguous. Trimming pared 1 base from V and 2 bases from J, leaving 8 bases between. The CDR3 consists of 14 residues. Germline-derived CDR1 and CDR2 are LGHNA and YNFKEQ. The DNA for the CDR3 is TGTGCCAGCAGCCAAGCCCCCGAGAACTATGGCTACACCTTC. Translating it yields CASSQAPENYGYTF.

Here the CDR3 DNA reads TGCAGCGCCGGGGGGGAGCTTAACTCCTACAATGAGCAGTTCTTC. This translates into CSAGGELNSYNEQFF. This chain joins TRBV29-1 and TRBJ2-1; 8 bases line up with TRBD2. Germline values: CDR1 SQVTM, CDR2 ANQGSEA. Losses at the gene ends were 7 bases for V and 0 bases for J; bases not matched to a gene: 8. The CDR3 loop spans 15 amino acids.

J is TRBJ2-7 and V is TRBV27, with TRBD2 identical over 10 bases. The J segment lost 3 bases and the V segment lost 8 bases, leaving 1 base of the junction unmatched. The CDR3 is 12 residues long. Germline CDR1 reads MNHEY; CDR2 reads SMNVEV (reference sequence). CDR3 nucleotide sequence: TGTGCCAGCGGGACTAGCGACTACGAGCAGTACTTC. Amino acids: CASGTSDYEQYF.